This T cell receptor (beta chain) originates from a study of blood T cell repertoires in COVID-19. Sequencing was performed with immunoSEQ multiplex PCR; in TCRdb, only in-frame clones are kept and a portion is missing. Here the sample spans some 60,000 clones, about 91% being singletons. J gave up 9 bases and V 6 bases, and 2 bases lay outside the gene matches. The CDR3 runs to 12 residues. Germline V gene lookup returns CDR1 LNHDA and CDR2 SQIVND (reference sequence). V and J are TRBV19 and TRBJ1-6, with 7 bases lining up with TRBD1. The receptor's source is a man aged 55-75 years with acute or convalescent COVID-19. The source material was peripheral blood. As DNA, the CDR3 is TGTGCCAGTAGGCACAGGGGTTCACCCCTCCACTTT. Encoded protein: CASRHRGSPLHF.